The 18 T cell receptor beta chains below were found in one sample sequenced in a study of blood T cell repertoires in COVID-19. The assay was immunoSEQ multiplex PCR, and TCRdb's table has in-frame clones only and misses some. Of around 100,000 clones listed, just over 90% are singletons. Material: peripheral blood. These receptors were taken from a man aged 50 to 60 with active COVID-19.

This clone has only a few counts. The V call is TRBV6-1, the J call TRBJ1-4; 7 nucleotides agree with TRBD1. Germline-derived CDR1 and CDR2 are MNHNS and SASEGT. Trimming cost V 3 bases and J 8 bases; bases outside gene matches: 9. The CDR3 has 15 amino acids. Written as DNA, the CDR3 is TGTGCCAGCAGTGATAATACAGGGGTGGGGGAAAAACTGTTTTTT. Its translation is CASSDNTGVGEKLFF.

This clone came up a few times. V usage is TRBV7-8 and J usage is TRBJ2-5; D is possibly TRBD2 (6 bases). CDR3 length equals 16 residues. The V end lost 5 bases, the J end lost 4 bases, and 20 bases lay between the germline ends. The germline gives CDR1 SGHVS, CDR2 FQNEAQ. The CDR3 DNA follows: TGTGCCAGCAGCCCCCGACTAGTTTCTTTGAGAGAGACCCAGTACTTC. Protein product: CASSPRLVSLRETQYF.

The chain's CDR3 is CASSVRDRGNQPQHF. CDR3 DNA sequence: TGTGCCAGCAGCGTGAGGGACAGGGGAAATCAGCCCCAGCATTTT. The rearrangement uses TRBV9 and TRBJ1-5, with 10 bases that match TRBD1. V shed 2 bases, J shed 4 bases, and the junction held 3 bases outside the gene matches. The germline V gene encodes CDR1 SGDLS and CDR2 YYNGEE. This CDR3 is 15 amino acids long.

This chain links TRBV4-2 with TRBJ2-7; the D gene is possibly TRBD1 (6 bases). The CDR3 length is 19 residues. The V end was cut by 0 bases, the J end by 3 bases, with 24 bases between. CDR1 and CDR2 from the germline V gene are LGHNA and YNFKEQ. The CDR3 sequence: CASSQDISRGSRAGYEQYF. For the CDR3, the DNA is TGTGCCAGCAGCCAAGATATTTCAAGGGGGTCCAGGGCCGGCTACGAGCAGTACTTC.

J is TRBJ2-2 and V is TRBV2, with 8 bases identical to TRBD1. Germline-derived CDR1 and CDR2 are SNHLY and FYNNEI. The CDR3 has 14 residues. The ends lost 6 bases at V and 5 bases at J; junction bases unmatched: 5. The CDR3 nucleotides read TGTGCCAGCAGCGGGCAGGGGGCGACCGGGGAGCTGTTTTTT. Translated: CASSGQGATGELFF.

This rearrangement joins TRBV12-5 to TRBJ1-1; 8 bases map to TRBD1. After removal of 7 bases from V and 0 bases from J, the junction contained 7 bases not matched to a gene. The CDR3 has 15 residues. Per the germline V gene, CDR1 is LGHNT and CDR2 is FRNRAP. CDR3 in amino acids: CASAGQGHVNTEAFF. In DNA form, the CDR3 reads TGTGCTAGTGCAGGACAGGGCCATGTGAACACTGAAGCTTTCTTT.

This clone was seen repeatedly, ten times or more. This chain links TRBV5-4 with TRBJ1-2; 11 bases line up with TRBD1. With V trimmed by 2 bases and J by 3 bases, 3 bases remained unmatched. Germline V gene lookup returns CDR1 SGHNT and CDR2 YYREEE (reference sequence). This CDR3 region has 15 residues. The CDR3 DNA sequence: TGTGCCAGCAGCTTAGGGACAGGGGGAGACTATGGCTACACCTTC. This translates into CASSLGTGGDYGYTF.

This clone was counted between two and nine times. V usage is TRBV7-2 and J usage is TRBJ2-5; D is possibly TRBD1 (6 bases). Trimming removed 5 bases from V and 4 bases from J, with 14 bases in between. The CDR3 is made up of 14 amino acids. The germline gives CDR1 SGHTA, CDR2 FQGNSA. The DNA of the CDR3 is TGTGCCAGCAGCACGGGGTTGGGGGCAGAGACCCAGTACTTC. Its protein product is CASSTGLGAETQYF.

The chain joins TRBV9 to TRBJ2-7, with D perhaps TRBD2 (6 bases). Deletions cut 0 bases from V and 9 bases from J, with 16 bases between. CDR1 is SGDLS, CDR2 YYNGEE, per germline. The CDR3 extends over 14 amino acids. The CDR3 coding sequence is TGTGCCAGCAGCGTAGACACCGGGGGAGTCGGGCAGTACTTC. As protein: CASSVDTGGVGQYF.

This clone appeared a few times. This chain links TRBV5-6 with TRBJ1-3; D is uncertain. V was clipped by 0 bases and J by 1 base, with 5 bases between them. This CDR3 has 14 residues. The germline CDR1 and CDR2 sequences are SGHDT and YYEEEE. CDR3 coding DNA: TGTGCCAGCAGCTTGGTCTCGTCTGGAAACACCATATATTTT. This encodes CASSLVSSGNTIYF.

V usage is TRBV10-2 and J usage is TRBJ2-1, with TRBD2 matching over 15 bases. CDR1 and CDR2 from the germline V gene are WSHSY and SAAADI. There are 16 residues in the CDR3. Losses at the gene ends were 3 bases for V and 8 bases for J; bases not matched to a gene: 5. Here the CDR3 DNA reads TGCGCCAGCAGTGATCAGGGACTAGCGGGAGGCTATGAGCAGTTCTTC. It encodes CASSDQGLAGGYEQFF.

This sequence joins TRBV27 and TRBJ2-1; D might be TRBD2 (5 bases). Between the trimmed V and J ends, which lost 4 bases and 6 bases, there was a span of 19 bases. CDR3 length: 16 residues. The germline V gene encodes CDR1 MNHEY and CDR2 SMNVEV (reference sequence). The CDR3: CASSYLRDLSSNEQFF. The CDR3 DNA is TGTGCCAGCAGTTACCTCCGGGATCTCAGCAGCAATGAGCAGTTCTTC.

This chain uses TRBV6-5 with TRBJ2-5; TRBD2 matches at 7 bases. Trimming cost V 8 bases and J 4 bases; bases outside gene matches: 7. CDR3 length equals 13 residues. Germline V lookup: CDR1 MNHEY, CDR2 SVGAGI. The DNA of the CDR3 is TGTGCCAGCTTGTCTAGCGGCTTAGAGACCCAGTACTTC. Translation: CASLSSGLETQYF.

This clone was seen only once. The J gene is TRBJ1-5, the V gene TRBV5-1; tentative D call: TRBD1 (6 bases). V was clipped by 2 bases and J by 4 bases, with 10 bases between them. The CDR3 runs 14 residues. Germline CDR1 reads SGHRS; CDR2 reads YFSETQ. The CDR3: CASSLGGANQPQHF. The CDR3 nucleotides are TGCGCCAGCAGCTTAGGGGGGGCGAATCAGCCCCAGCATTTT.

The CDR3 sequence: CAWSVSGHYGYTF. DNA for the CDR3: TGTGCCTGGAGTGTAAGCGGGCACTATGGCTACACCTTC. The genes are TRBV30 and TRBJ1-2; no clear D gene. V lost 0 bases and J 3 bases, leaving 8 bases between the germline ends. CDR1 GTSNPN and CDR2 SVGIG come from the germline V gene (reference sequence). This CDR3 is 13 amino acids long.

V gene TRBV28 combines with J gene TRBJ1-4, with 10 bases lining up with TRBD1. CDR3 size: 15 residues. V lost 2 bases to trimming and J lost 5 bases; unmatched junction nucleotides: 2. Germline values: CDR1 MDHEN, CDR2 SYDVKM. The CDR3 bases are TGTGCCAGCAGTTTAGGGGGACAGGGGAATGAAAAACTGTTTTTT. Translation gives CASSLGGQGNEKLFF.

DNA of the CDR3: TGTGCCAGCAACCTCCATGGGGCCCCCAGTGAGCAGTTCTTC. Translating gives CASNLHGAPSEQFF. The rearrangement joins TRBV6-5 to TRBJ2-1; tentatively, D is TRBD1 (5 bases). The ends were cut back, 7 bases at V and 9 bases at J, with 19 bases in the middle. The germline CDR1 and CDR2 sequences are MNHEY and SVGAGI. The CDR3 runs to 14 residues.

This chain uses TRBV6-1 with TRBJ2-5; the D is unclear. Per the germline V gene, CDR1 is MNHNS and CDR2 is SASEGT. Deletions cut 1 base from V and 4 bases from J, with 22 bases between. CDR3 length: 18 residues. CDR3 bases: TGTGCCAGCAGTGAAGGGTCCTTTCGAACGCTCGAGAGAGAGACCCAGTACTTC. The encoded protein is CASSEGSFRTLERETQYF.